Below, 24 T cell receptor beta chains from the same sample are listed, as sequenced in a study of T cell changes during pregnancy in multiple sclerosis. Profiled with immunoSEQ multiplex PCR; TCRdb holds only in-frame clones, not every one. The profile shows 35,000 to 45,000 clones, 91% of them singletons. Sequences were derived from CD4+ T cells from peripheral blood mononuclear cells, sampled in the second trimester of pregnancy. All receptors derive from a female donor in good health, enrolled as a control in a pregnancy study.

The genes are TRBV30 and TRBJ2-2; 9 bases match TRBD2. After removal of 3 bases from V and 6 bases from J, the junction contained 11 bases not matched to a gene. This CDR3 spans 16 amino acids. Germline CDR1 and CDR2: GTSNPN and SVGIG (reference sequence). The CDR3 is CAWSVARAGGPGELFF. The DNA of the CDR3 is TGTGCCTGGAGCGTAGCTAGAGCGGGAGGACCCGGGGAGCTGTTTTTT.

The genes are TRBV30 and TRBJ1-6, with 7 positions matching TRBD1. CDR3 length: 13 amino acids. Unmatched junction bases numbered 6, after V lost 4 bases and J lost 9 bases. The germline CDR1 and CDR2 sequences are GTSNPN and SVGIG (reference sequence). CDR3 sequence reads: CAWTGRGSSPLHF. The CDR3 DNA reads TGTGCCTGGACGGGCAGGGGGAGTTCACCCCTCCACTTT.

The rearrangement joins TRBV28 to TRBJ2-3; D is ambiguous. Germline loops: CDR1 MDHEN, CDR2 SYDVKM. V was pared by 6 bases and J by 4 bases, with 5 bases between. This CDR3 is built from 11 residues. CDR3 amino acids: CASRLSDTQYF. CDR3 in DNA: TGTGCCAGCAGACTCTCAGATACGCAGTATTTT.

V is TRBV6-6 and J is TRBJ1-5; no firm D call. V lost 8 bases, J lost 3 bases, and 8 bases lay in between. The germline gives CDR1 MNHNY, CDR2 SVGAGI (reference sequence). The CDR3 runs to 12 residues. CDR3 coding DNA: TGTGCCAGCTCAGATCTCAATCAGCCCCAGCATTTT. The encoded protein is CASSDLNQPQHF.

V usage is TRBV2 and J usage is TRBJ1-6, with 7 bases that match TRBD1. The germline CDR1 and CDR2 sequences are SNHLY and FYNNEI. This CDR3 has 18 residues. Trimming cost V 8 bases and J 10 bases; bases outside gene matches: 23. DNA of the CDR3: TGTGCCAGCTCCCCGTCCGGGACAGCCAGGAAGGGAAACTCACCCCTCCACTTT. Its protein product is CASSPSGTARKGNSPLHF.

The gene calls are TRBV30 and TRBJ1-1; 8 nucleotides match TRBD1. This CDR3 has 17 amino acids. V dropped 4 bases and J dropped 5; count of bases not matched to a gene: 18. CDR1 is GTSNPN and CDR2 is SVGIG in the germline V gene (reference sequence). The DNA for the CDR3 is TGTGCCTGGATCGTCAGGCAGGGGGCGATGAAGGGTACTGAAGCTTTCTTT. Translated: CAWIVRQGAMKGTEAFF.

The chain carries TRBV28 and TRBJ2-1, with 9 bases that match TRBD2. The germline V gene encodes CDR1 MDHEN and CDR2 SYDVKM. V dropped 7 bases and J dropped 7; count of bases not matched to a gene: 8. The CDR3 has 14 amino acids. The CDR3, as DNA: TGTGCCAGCAATCAAGCGGGAGGTAGGAATGAGCAGTTCTTC. Translated: CASNQAGGRNEQFF.

This clone has a handful of counts. This chain uses TRBV5-1 with TRBJ2-1; tentative D call: TRBD1 (6 bases). Trimming removed 1 base from V and 4 bases from J, with 12 bases in between. The germline V gene encodes CDR1 SGHRS and CDR2 YFSETQ. This CDR3 comprises 15 residues. This CDR3 reads CASSLHVGAYNEQFF. For the CDR3, the DNA is TGCGCCAGCAGCTTGCACGTGGGGGCGTACAATGAGCAGTTCTTC.

As DNA, the CDR3 is TGCGCCAGCAGCCGAGACAGGTCAGGTGAGCAGTTCTTC. Translating it yields CASSRDRSGEQFF. This rearrangement joins TRBV4-1 to TRBJ2-1; weak D call: TRBD1 (6 bases). CDR1 and CDR2 from the germline V gene are MGHRA and YSYEKL. The ends were cut back, 4 bases at V and 9 bases at J, with 13 bases in the middle. The CDR3 is made up of 13 amino acids.

V is TRBV28 and J is TRBJ2-7, with 9 nucleotides matching TRBD1. Germline trimming cut 7 bases from V and 2 bases from J; bases unmatched to any gene: 6. This CDR3 comprises 14 residues. Germline V gene sequence: CDR1 MDHEN, CDR2 SYDVKM. CDR3 in amino acids: CASTPGTGPYEQYF. Here the CDR3 DNA reads TGTGCCAGCACCCCCGGGACAGGGCCCTACGAGCAGTACTTC.

The gene calls are TRBV4-2 and TRBJ2-3, with D hard to call. The CDR3 has 17 residues. From germline, CDR1 is LGHNA and CDR2 YNFKEQ. The V end was cut by 4 bases, the J end by 2 bases, with 19 bases between. The CDR3 is CASSPLGVGGFTDTQYF. In nucleotides, the CDR3 is TGTGCCAGCAGCCCCCTAGGCGTCGGCGGCTTCACAGATACGCAGTATTTT.

The V call is TRBV11-1, the J call TRBJ2-7, with D perhaps TRBD1 (5 bases). Trimming pared 2 bases from V and 3 bases from J, leaving 11 bases between. Germline assignment: CDR1 SGHAT and CDR2 FQDESV (reference sequence). This CDR3 is 14 amino acids long. The chain's CDR3 is CASSLSPRDYEQYF. In DNA, the CDR3 is TGTGCCAGCAGCTTATCACCCAGGGACTACGAGCAGTACTTC.

The chain combines TRBV5-1 with TRBJ2-7, with TRBD1 matching 9 bases. V shed 3 bases and J 3 bases; nucleotides not matched to a gene: 7. Germline lookup yields CDR1 SGHRS and CDR2 YFSETQ. The CDR3 is made up of 15 amino acids. CDR3 bases: TGCGCCAGCAGCTCACAGGGGGCTACAAACTACGAGCAGTACTTC. This encodes CASSSQGATNYEQYF.

This clone has just a few counts. The chain is built from TRBV30 and TRBJ1-1; 9 nucleotides agree with TRBD1. Germline loops: CDR1 GTSNPN, CDR2 SVGIG (reference sequence). V dropped 3 bases and J dropped 6; count of bases not matched to a gene: 11. This CDR3 is built from 15 residues. The CDR3 here is CAWRGRDRALSEAFF. DNA of the CDR3: TGTGCCTGGAGGGGGAGGGACAGGGCTCTCTCTGAAGCTTTCTTT.

The CDR3 protein is CASSFTSGGAIDTQYF. DNA of the CDR3: TGTGCCAGCAGTTTTACTAGCGGGGGGGCCATAGATACGCAGTATTTT. The chain joins TRBV7-2 to TRBJ2-3, with TRBD2 matching over 13 bases. Germline V CDR1 and CDR2: SGHTA, FQGNSA. Trimming removed 6 bases from V and 5 bases from J; junction bases left unmatched: 8. The CDR3 is 16 residues long.

The rearrangement joins TRBV30 to TRBJ2-1, with 14 positions matching TRBD2. The ends lost 2 bases at V and 7 bases at J; junction bases unmatched: 1. Germline V lookup: CDR1 GTSNPN, CDR2 SVGIG (reference sequence). The CDR3 is made up of 14 amino acids. The CDR3 spells CAWSRTSGRNEQFF. CDR3 sequence (DNA): TGTGCCTGGAGTCGGACTAGCGGGAGGAATGAGCAGTTCTTC.

This chain connects TRBV4-2 to TRBJ2-7; D perhaps matches TRBD2 (5 bases). The CDR3 is made up of 16 amino acids. V lost 1 base and J 7 bases, leaving 20 bases between the germline ends. Looked up from germline, CDR1 is LGHNA and CDR2 is YNFKEQ. The CDR3 sequence: CASSQAGISSTGEQYF. In DNA, the CDR3 is TGTGCCAGCAGCCAAGCTGGGATCTCAAGTACGGGAGAGCAGTACTTC.

J is TRBJ2-7 and V is TRBV11-2, with 10 nucleotides matching TRBD2. The CDR3 has 16 residues. Unmatched junction bases numbered 4, after V lost 2 bases and J lost 0 bases. Per the germline V gene, CDR1 is SGHAT and CDR2 is FQNNGV. The CDR3 coding sequence is TGTGCCAGCAGCTTACCGGCTAGCGGGAGCTCCTACGAGCAGTACTTC. Its translation: CASSLPASGSSYEQYF. Filled out from reference TRBV11-2 and TRBJ2-7, the complete variable domain reads EAGVAQSPRYKIIEKRQSVAFWCNPISGHATLYWYQQILGQGPKLLIQFQNNGVVDDSQLPKDRFSAERLKGVDSTLKIQPAKLEDSAVYLCASSLPASGSSYEQYFGPGTRLTVT.

The CDR3 spells CASSFIASYGYTF. The CDR3 nucleotides are TGTGCCAGCAGTTTCATCGCCAGCTATGGCTACACCTTC. This chain links TRBV27 with TRBJ1-2; D call uncertain. CDR1 is MNHEY, CDR2 SMNVEV, per germline (reference sequence). This CDR3 spans 13 amino acids. V was cut by 3 bases and J by 4 bases, with 9 bases left in between.

The chain carries TRBV18 and TRBJ2-2; TRBD2 matches at 9 bases. V lost 0 bases and J lost 6; bases outside the gene matches: 5. Germline assignment: CDR1 KGHSH and CDR2 LQKENI. CDR3 length: 16 amino acids. Written as DNA, the CDR3 is TGTGCCAGCTCACCACCCAATGCGGGAGGGCCCGGGGAGCTGTTTTTT. It translates to CASSPPNAGGPGELFF.

The chain carries TRBV27 and TRBJ2-5; 12 positions match TRBD2. The CDR3 runs to 16 residues. J gave up 9 bases and V 5 bases, and 13 bases lay outside the gene matches. CDR1 is MNHEY, CDR2 SMNVEV, per germline (reference sequence). The CDR3 here is CASSPLAGGQRAAQYF. The CDR3 bases are TGTGCCAGCAGTCCGCTAGCGGGAGGGCAGCGGGCGGCCCAGTACTTC.

The chain joins TRBV30 to TRBJ2-1, with D possibly matching TRBD2 (5 bases). CDR1 and CDR2 from the germline V gene are GTSNPN and SVGIG (reference sequence). The CDR3 is 16 amino acids. The ends were cut back, 4 bases at V and 0 bases at J, with 16 bases in the middle. CDR3: CAWNNRWESSYNEQFF. CDR3 sequence (DNA): TGTGCCTGGAATAATAGGTGGGAGAGCTCCTACAATGAGCAGTTCTTC.

This rearrangement joins TRBV11-3 to TRBJ2-2, with 12 bases fitting TRBD1. The CDR3 runs to 15 residues. The V gene end was trimmed by 3 bases and the J gene end by 5 bases; junction bases not matched to a gene: 1. Per the germline V gene, CDR1 is SGHNT and CDR2 is YENEEA. CDR3 coding DNA: TGTGCCAGCAGCTTGGGACAGGGGGCGACCGGGGAGCTGTTTTTT. It is translated as CASSLGQGATGELFF.

The chain uses TRBV2 and TRBJ2-3, with TRBD2 matching over 7 bases. After removal of 7 bases from V and 0 bases from J, the junction contained 13 bases not matched to a gene. The germline gives CDR1 SNHLY, CDR2 FYNNEI. This CDR3 has 17 residues. The CDR3 sequence is CASMGREREKSTDTQYF. For the CDR3, the DNA is TGTGCCAGCATGGGGAGGGAGCGCGAAAAAAGCACAGATACGCAGTATTTT.